These T cell receptor beta chains were read from a single sample in a study of T cells after yellow fever vaccination. TCRdb reanalysed the 5' RACE reads using MiXCR and keeps one entry per CDR3 protein. The sample contains some 300,000 distinct CDR3 sequences, about 10% of which appear only once. The sample in question was CD4+ T cells sorted from PBMCs, obtained 5 days after the yellow fever booster vaccination. The source of these receptors is a man younger than 35 who received the YFV17D yellow fever vaccine. Each CDR3 is given with its conserved first and last residue. The order of the fields is clone size, J gene, V gene, D gene, CDR3 protein, CDR3 DNA. A D gene is named only where the DNA matches it firmly. Some rows have no size entry. The others give once, few or many, or a class for an expanded clone.

>few|TRBJ1-2|TRBV4-3|-
CASSQGAGVGYGYTF
TGCGCCAGCAGCCAAGGGGCCGGTGTCGGCTATGGCTACACCTTC
>-|TRBJ1-2|TRBV5-1|-
CASSLAGGSSFYTF
TGCGCCAGCAGCTTGGCCGGAGGGTCTAGTTTCTACACCTTC
>-|TRBJ1-6|TRBV12-3/TRBV12-4|-
CASSWWGDNSPLHF
TGTGCCAGCAGTTGGTGGGGCGATAATTCACCCCTCCACTTT
>-|TRBJ2-2|TRBV6-2/TRBV6-3|TRBD1
CASSPGQAPNTGELFF
TGTGCCAGCAGTCCAGGACAGGCGCCGAACACCGGGGAGCTGTTTTTT
>-|TRBJ2-3|TRBV6-5|TRBD2
CASTSGGRRSDTQYF
TGTGCCAGCACCAGCGGGGGGCGGAGGTCAGATACGCAGTATTTT
>-|TRBJ2-1|TRBV7-2|TRBD2
CASSSRRTSGEQFF
TGTGCCAGCAGCTCGCGGCGGACTAGCGGTGAGCAGTTCTTC
>few|TRBJ1-2|TRBV7-2|TRBD1
CASSLQTGAGGYTF
TGTGCCAGCAGCCTACAGACAGGGGCAGGTGGCTACACCTTC
>few|TRBJ1-2|TRBV10-3|-
CAISESLGDYGYTF
TGTGCCATCAGTGAGTCTCTGGGGGACTATGGCTACACCTTC
>few|TRBJ2-3|TRBV27|TRBD2
CASSARLAGAWADTQYF
TGTGCCAGCAGTGCAAGACTAGCGGGGGCCTGGGCAGATACGCAGTATTTT
>-|TRBJ2-3|TRBV2|-
CASSDRSGMDTQYF
TGTGCCAGCAGTGACCGTTCAGGAATGGATACGCAGTATTTT
>-|TRBJ2-2|TRBV19|-
CARCSGRCLSGELFF
TGTGCCAGGTGTTCCGGCAGGTGCTTGTCCGGGGAGCTGTTTTTT
>-|TRBJ2-7|TRBV10-2|-
CASRAGAGRSYEQYF
TGCGCCAGCAGGGCGGGGGCAGGACGATCCTACGAGCAGTACTTC
>-|TRBJ1-1|TRBV6-5|-
CASSYGAGDTEAFF
TGTGCCAGCAGTTACGGCGCGGGGGACACTGAAGCTTTCTTT
>-|TRBJ2-1|TRBV13|-
CASSSRVVIYEQFF
TGTGCCAGCAGCTCCCGGGTCGTCATCTATGAGCAGTTCTTC
>many|TRBJ2-3|TRBV6-5|-
CASRTTSLTDTQYF
TGTGCCAGTAGGACGACAAGCCTCACAGATACGCAGTATTTT
>-|TRBJ1-4|TRBV7-9|-
CASSLGYGEKLFF
TGTGCCAGCAGCTTGGGGTACGGTGAAAAACTGTTTTTT
>few|TRBJ1-2|TRBV18|TRBD1
CASSPEGATRGYTF
TGTGCCAGCTCACCCGAGGGGGCGACGCGAGGCTACACCTTC
>many|TRBJ2-1|TRBV5-1|TRBD2
CASGLAGSYNEQFF
TGCGCCAGCGGCCTAGCGGGGTCCTACAATGAGCAGTTCTTC
>many|TRBJ2-1|TRBV7-2|-
CASSSSHAGQPVLFF
TGTGCCAGCAGCTCATCACATGCGGGACAGCCGGTCCTGTTCTTC
>few|TRBJ1-1|TRBV10-3|TRBD1
CAIRGQMNTEAFF
TGTGCCATCAGGGGACAGATGAACACTGAAGCTTTCTTT
>-|TRBJ1-5|TRBV6-5|-
CASRATGNSNQPQHF
TGTGCCAGCAGGGCGACAGGTAATAGCAATCAGCCCCAGCATTTT
>few|TRBJ1-1|TRBV30|-
CAWSGVLGDTEAFF
TGTGCCTGGAGTGGTGTGTTGGGGGACACTGAAGCTTTCTTT
>few|TRBJ2-3|TRBV7-3|-
CASSLSTFRGYSDTQYF
TGTGCCAGCAGCTTAAGTACGTTCCGCGGCTATTCAGATACGCAGTATTTT
>-|TRBJ2-5|TRBV20-1|-
CSARVGRLETQYF
TGCAGTGCTAGAGTGGGACGGCTGGAGACCCAGTACTTC
>many|TRBJ2-3|TRBV12-3/TRBV12-4|-
CASRAPGTRDTQYF
TGTGCCAGCAGGGCCCCGGGGACCAGGGATACGCAGTATTTT
>many|TRBJ2-5|TRBV5-5|-
CASSLDSKETQYF
TGTGCCAGCAGCTTGGACTCGAAAGAGACCCAGTACTTC
>few|TRBJ2-5|TRBV18|TRBD1
CASSVPGQAYF
TGTGCCAGCTCAGTTCCGGGACAGGCCTATTTC
>many|TRBJ2-5|TRBV12-3/TRBV12-4|TRBD2
CASSPGLAGGQETQYF
TGTGCCAGCAGTCCGGGACTAGCGGGGGGCCAAGAGACCCAGTACTTC
>-|TRBJ2-1|TRBV6-5|TRBD2
CASSDAIAGREQFF
TGTGCCAGCAGTGACGCTATAGCGGGACGTGAGCAGTTCTTC
>-|TRBJ1-1|TRBV7-9|-
CASSLEGVDRDWRSSEAFF
TGTGCCAGCAGCTTAGAGGGTGTTGACCGGGACTGGCGTTCATCTGAAGCTTTCTTT
>-|TRBJ2-5|TRBV29-1|-
CSVRPGRFGETQYF
TGCAGCGTTCGACCGGGACGGTTTGGTGAGACCCAGTACTTC
>few|TRBJ1-5|TRBV19|-
CASSPSSGAGQPQHF
TGTGCCAGTAGTCCGTCCTCAGGGGCAGGTCAGCCCCAGCATTTT
>many|TRBJ2-1|TRBV6-2/TRBV6-3|-
CASRGAQQFF
TGTGCCAGCAGGGGAGCCCAGCAGTTCTTC
>many|TRBJ2-2|TRBV24-1|-
CATSDWTNTGELFF
TGTGCCACCAGTGATTGGACGAACACCGGGGAGCTGTTTTTT
>-|TRBJ2-5|TRBV11-1|-
CASSRGRVGQETQYF
TGTGCCAGCAGCCGGGGCCGAGTTGGGCAAGAGACCCAGTACTTC
>many|TRBJ2-1|TRBV7-2|TRBD2
CASRAPGLETYEQFF
TGTGCCAGCAGGGCTCCGGGACTAGAAACCTATGAGCAGTTCTTC
>many|TRBJ1-5|TRBV12-3/TRBV12-4|TRBD1
CASRQGGNQPQHF
TGTGCCAGTCGACAGGGGGGCAATCAGCCCCAGCATTTT
>medium-sized|TRBJ1-1|TRBV25-1|-
CASSEPNTEAFF
TGTGCCAGCAGTGAGCCGAACACTGAAGCTTTCTTT
>-|TRBJ2-6|TRBV19|-
CASISTDYSGANVLTF
TGTGCCAGTATCTCGACTGATTACTCTGGGGCCAACGTCCTGACTTTC
>-|TRBJ2-2|TRBV7-2|-
CASSPAGSWGTGELFF
TGTGCCAGCAGCCCGGCGGGTTCGTGGGGCACCGGGGAGCTGTTTTTT
>-|TRBJ2-5|TRBV10-3|TRBD1
CAIRGQVQETQYF
TGTGCCATCAGGGGACAGGTCCAAGAGACCCAGTACTTC
>-|TRBJ2-7|TRBV10-1|-
CASSEQGIDGQYF
TGCGCCAGCAGTGAGCAGGGAATTGATGGGCAGTACTTC
>few|TRBJ2-4|TRBV7-8|TRBD1
CASSLRGLGKAKNIQYF
TGTGCCAGCAGCTTAAGGGGGCTCGGGAAGGCCAAAAACATTCAGTACTTC
>-|TRBJ1-1|TRBV12-3/TRBV12-4|-
CASREPPGSEAFF
TGTGCCAGCAGGGAGCCCCCCGGTTCTGAAGCTTTCTTT
>-|TRBJ2-2|TRBV29-1|TRBD2
CSVDAGANTGELFF
TGCAGCGTTGACGCGGGGGCGAACACCGGGGAGCTGTTTTTT
>-|TRBJ2-2|TRBV5-1|-
CASSLAAGAPGELFF
TGCGCCAGCAGCTTAGCGGCAGGGGCCCCCGGGGAGCTGTTTTTT
>few|TRBJ2-4|TRBV6-2/TRBV6-3|-
CASSSPPPNRDLLAKNIQYF
TGTGCCAGCAGTTCGCCCCCCCCAAACAGGGACCTACTAGCCAAAAACATTCAGTACTTC
>many|TRBJ1-1|TRBV5-1|TRBD1
CASSSGQGQASTEAFF
TGCGCCAGCAGCTCCGGACAGGGACAGGCGAGCACTGAAGCTTTCTTT
>-|TRBJ1-3|TRBV5-1|-
CASSLDGSGNTIYF
TGCGCCAGCAGCTTGGACGGCTCTGGAAACACCATATATTTT
>few|TRBJ2-1|TRBV6-2/TRBV6-3|TRBD2
CASSRRLAGGPISYNEQFF
TGTGCCAGCAGCCGTCGACTAGCGGGGGGACCAATCTCCTACAATGAGCAGTTCTTC
>-|TRBJ2-7|TRBV29-1|TRBD1
CSVLPGQGRYEQYF
TGCAGCGTTCTCCCGGGACAGGGTCGCTACGAGCAGTACTTC
>-|TRBJ1-2|TRBV6-2/TRBV6-3|-
CASSAYRSDYGYTF
TGTGCCAGCAGCGCCTACAGGTCCGACTATGGCTACACCTTC
>few|TRBJ1-2|TRBV6-1|-
CASSLDSTRYGYTF
TGTGCCAGCAGCCTGGACAGCACCCGCTATGGCTACACCTTC
>-|TRBJ1-5|TRBV15|-
CATSRDSYVQPQHF
TGTGCCACCAGCAGAGATTCGTACGTGCAGCCCCAGCATTTT
>many|TRBJ2-2|TRBV7-2|-
CASSFLSTGELFF
TGTGCCAGCAGCTTCCTCTCTACCGGGGAGCTGTTTTTT
>few|TRBJ1-1|TRBV12-3/TRBV12-4|-
CASSLSLYRDEYTEAFF
TGTGCCAGCAGTTTGAGTCTGTACAGGGATGAGTACACTGAAGCTTTCTTT
>few|TRBJ1-1|TRBV4-1|-
CASSQDGTGGTEAFF
TGCGCCAGCAGCCAAGATGGGACGGGGGGCACTGAAGCTTTCTTT
>-|TRBJ2-5|TRBV6-1|TRBD2
CASSEAGRGLEYF
TGTGCCAGCAGTGAGGCAGGCAGGGGACTAGAGTACTTC
>few|TRBJ2-3|TRBV5-1|TRBD2
CASSSLGLAGTDTQYF
TGCGCCAGCAGCTCCCTGGGACTAGCGGGCACAGATACGCAGTATTTT